This T cell receptor beta chain was identified during a study of spatial heterogeneity in lung cancer. The wider study: Taken at a median of approximately 2 years after resection, follow-up PBMC samples underwent sequencing when available.

This clonotype was detected many times. Antigen specificity is unknown. Time point specified: blood at routine non-recurrence follow-up after resection. Whole RNA, which was extracted from tumor, nontumor lung tissue or frozen PBMC, was sequenced without any cell sorting. TCRdb re-called the 5' RACE reads with MiXCR, one entry per CDR3 protein. This repertoire shows about 52,000 distinct CDR3 sequences, roughly 7% found once; its top ten account for 35% to 45%. Whole-study results and caveats: Among blood samples, ubiquitous expanded tumor TCRs appeared more at resection than at follow-up.

The germline V gene has CDR1 DFQATT and CDR2 SNEGSKA (reference sequence). Germline trimming cut 3 bases from V and 3 bases from J; bases unmatched to any gene: 16. The CDR3 has 18 amino acids. The input for sequencing was PBMCs, taken at follow-up. This receptor was obtained from a female donor with early-stage non-small cell lung cancer. The rearrangement links TRBV20-1 to TRBJ2-7, with 11 bases aligning to TRBD2. The CDR3 reads CSASGFVSGTSGLYEQYF. CDR3 coding DNA: TGCAGTGCTAGTGGTTTCGTAAGTGGGACTAGCGGTCTCTACGAGCAGTACTTC.